This T cell receptor (beta chain) came from a study of shared clonotypes between healthy human individuals. Findings and caveats of the study: Sharing of clonotypes among donors was expected to vary with sequencing depth. It was observed that approximately 5% of naive CD4 clonotypes were shared across four donors.

V lost 5 bases to trimming and J lost 4 bases, with 11 bases between them. Germline values: CDR1 MDHEN, CDR2 SYDVKM. The CDR3 length is 13 residues. There were only Caucasian adults among the donors, and all lived in Nashville, Tennessee. Repertoires were generated with immunoSEQ multiplex PCR, while TCRdb's copy carries only in-frame clones and drops some. The repertoire holds some 100,000 clones, with more than 65% as singletons. About this clone: The antigen is not known.

The clonotype originates from a woman in her twenties or thirties in good health. The chain uses TRBV28 and TRBJ1-1; D ambiguous. Specimen: memory CD8+ T cells sorted from blood. Subset noted: CD45RO+ cells pooled with CCR7-negative TemRA cells. CDR3 region: CASSLQHRTEAFF. In nucleotides, the CDR3 is TGTGCCAGCAGTCTCCAACACCGCACTGAAGCTTTCTTT. The full variable domain, with the rest looked up from reference TRBV28 and TRBJ1-1, is DVKVTQSSRYLVKRTGEKVFLECVQDMDHENMFWYRQDPGLGLRLIYFSYDVKMKEKGDIPEGYSVSREKKERFSLILESASTNQTSMYLCASSLQHRTEAFFGQGTRLTVV.